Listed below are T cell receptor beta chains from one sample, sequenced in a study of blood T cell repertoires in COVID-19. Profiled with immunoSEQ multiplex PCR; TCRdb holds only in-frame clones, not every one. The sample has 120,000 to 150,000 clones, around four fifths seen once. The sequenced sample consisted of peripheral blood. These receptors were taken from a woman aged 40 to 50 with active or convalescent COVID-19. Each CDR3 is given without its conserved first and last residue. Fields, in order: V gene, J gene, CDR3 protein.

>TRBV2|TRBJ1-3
ASSPSSSGNTIY
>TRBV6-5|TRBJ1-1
ASRGQRGTTEAF
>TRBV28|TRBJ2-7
ASRLSGGGSYEQY
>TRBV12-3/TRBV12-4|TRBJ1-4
ASRTGVYEKLF
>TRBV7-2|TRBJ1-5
ASTPSRNQPQH
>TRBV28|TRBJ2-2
ASSPLYLAGELF
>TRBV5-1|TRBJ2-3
ASSLDTFTDTQY
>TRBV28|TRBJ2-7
ASSLSVNEQY
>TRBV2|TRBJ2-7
ASSGVAGSYEQY
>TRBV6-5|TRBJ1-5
ASSYPTGNSNQPQH
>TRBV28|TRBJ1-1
ASSSPPFGGGVLEAF
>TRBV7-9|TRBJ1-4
ASSLVGGTNEKLF
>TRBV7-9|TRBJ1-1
ASSLEQGRNTEAF
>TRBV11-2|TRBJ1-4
ASSRGQSEKLF
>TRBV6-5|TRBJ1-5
ASSLLEGAGQPQH